The rows below give T cell receptor beta chains drawn from one sample of a study of blood T cell repertoires in COVID-19. The method was immunoSEQ multiplex PCR; TCRdb's version includes in-frame clones alone and lacks a portion of them. The sample has about 400,000 clones, 75% to 90% seen once. The sample taken for sequencing was peripheral blood. The receptors originated from a woman in her fifties or sixties with COVID-19, enrolled during active disease. CDR3s include the opening cysteine and the closing phenylalanine or tryptophan. Fields, in order: clone size, D gene, J gene, V gene, CDR3 DNA, CDR3 protein. A D gene is named only where the DNA matches it firmly. Clone size appears in some rows only: once, few, many, or a class for an expanded clone.

clone_size: .; d_call: .; j_call: TRBJ1-5; v_call: TRBV19; cdr3_nt: TGTGCCAGTAACGAGGTAAACCAGCCCCAGCATTTT; cdr3_aa: CASNEVNQPQHF
clone_size: .; d_call: TRBD2; j_call: TRBJ2-5; v_call: TRBV9; cdr3_nt: TGTGCCAGCAGCGAAATAGCGGGGGGGCGCCAAGAGACCCAGTACTTC; cdr3_aa: CASSEIAGGRQETQYF
clone_size: .; d_call: .; j_call: TRBJ1-2; v_call: TRBV5-4; cdr3_nt: TGTGCCAGCAGCCTAAAAACAGGGTTCTATGGCTACACCTTC; cdr3_aa: CASSLKTGFYGYTF
clone_size: .; d_call: TRBD1; j_call: TRBJ1-5; v_call: TRBV10-3; cdr3_nt: TGTGCCATCAGTGTACAGGGGAATCAGCCCCAGCATTTT; cdr3_aa: CAISVQGNQPQHF
clone_size: .; d_call: .; j_call: TRBJ1-1; v_call: TRBV5-1; cdr3_nt: TGCGCCAGCAGCTTGGCCGGGAGAACACCCATGAACACTGAAGCTTTCTTT; cdr3_aa: CASSLAGRTPMNTEAFF
clone_size: .; d_call: .; j_call: TRBJ2-3; v_call: TRBV4-3; cdr3_nt: TGCGCCAGCAGCCACCCCATCCCGACGGAGGGGGATACGCAGTATTTT; cdr3_aa: CASSHPIPTEGDTQYF
clone_size: many; d_call: .; j_call: TRBJ2-3; v_call: TRBV5-6; cdr3_nt: TGTGCCAGCAGTCCGGTGGGCTGGGGCGCAGATACGCAGTATTTT; cdr3_aa: CASSPVGWGADTQYF
clone_size: .; d_call: .; j_call: TRBJ1-5; v_call: TRBV28; cdr3_nt: TGTGCCAGCAGTCCAGGGCGGGGCGCAAGCAATCAGCCCCAGCATTTT; cdr3_aa: CASSPGRGASNQPQHF
clone_size: once; d_call: .; j_call: TRBJ2-2; v_call: TRBV7-2; cdr3_nt: TGTGCCAGCAGCTTATACAGGAACACCGGGGAGCTGTTTTTT; cdr3_aa: CASSLYRNTGELFF
clone_size: once; d_call: TRBD1; j_call: TRBJ1-2; v_call: TRBV29-1; cdr3_nt: TGCAGCATACTCTCGGGACAGGTTCTTGGCTACACCTTC; cdr3_aa: CSILSGQVLGYTF
clone_size: .; d_call: TRBD2; j_call: TRBJ2-7; v_call: TRBV7-9; cdr3_nt: TGTGCCAGCAGCCCGCGGGGGGACGGAGAATTCGAGCAGTACTTC; cdr3_aa: CASSPRGDGEFEQYF
clone_size: few; d_call: TRBD1; j_call: TRBJ1-3; v_call: TRBV4-3; cdr3_nt: TGCGCCAGCAGCACGGACAGGGCGGCTGGAAACACCATATATTTT; cdr3_aa: CASSTDRAAGNTIYF
clone_size: few; d_call: TRBD1; j_call: TRBJ1-1; v_call: TRBV5-1; cdr3_nt: TGCGCCAGCAGCGAGACAGGGGAAAACACTGAAGCTTTCTTT; cdr3_aa: CASSETGENTEAFF
clone_size: .; d_call: .; j_call: TRBJ1-6; v_call: TRBV21-1; cdr3_nt: TGTGCCAGCAACCCTAAGACAGGGTTGGGGGAAACACCCCTCCACTTT; cdr3_aa: CASNPKTGLGETPLHF
clone_size: .; d_call: .; j_call: TRBJ1-5; v_call: TRBV6-5; cdr3_nt: TGTGCCAGCAGTTACTCGGCAGGGTTCAGCAATCAGCCCCAGCATTTT; cdr3_aa: CASSYSAGFSNQPQHF
clone_size: .; d_call: .; j_call: TRBJ2-3; v_call: TRBV18; cdr3_nt: TGTGCCAGCTCTGGCAGGGTAGAGGATACGCAGTATTTT; cdr3_aa: CASSGRVEDTQYF
clone_size: .; d_call: TRBD1; j_call: TRBJ1-2; v_call: TRBV9; cdr3_nt: TGTGCCAGCAGCGCAAGCCGGACAGGGGGCGAGGAAGGCTACACCTTC; cdr3_aa: CASSASRTGGEEGYTF
clone_size: few; d_call: .; j_call: TRBJ1-1; v_call: TRBV19; cdr3_nt: TGTGCCAGTAGTATAGGTTGGGAGAGCACTGAAGCTTTCTTT; cdr3_aa: CASSIGWESTEAFF
clone_size: few; d_call: TRBD2; j_call: TRBJ2-7; v_call: TRBV15; cdr3_nt: TGTGCCACCAGCAGATCTAGAGGCATCGCCGGGGGGGAGCAGTACTTC; cdr3_aa: CATSRSRGIAGGEQYF
clone_size: .; d_call: .; j_call: TRBJ1-5; v_call: TRBV28; cdr3_nt: TGTGCCAGCACCGAGGGGGGGGATAGCAATCAGCCCCAGCATTTT; cdr3_aa: CASTEGGDSNQPQHF
clone_size: .; d_call: .; j_call: TRBJ2-7; v_call: TRBV6-2/TRBV6-3; cdr3_nt: TGTGCCAGCAGTTACGGGGCCGGGCAGTACTTC; cdr3_aa: CASSYGAGQYF
clone_size: .; d_call: TRBD2; j_call: TRBJ2-3; v_call: TRBV2; cdr3_nt: TGTGCCAGCAGTGAGGTCCTTAGCGGGGGGGCGACAGATACGCAGTATTTT; cdr3_aa: CASSEVLSGGATDTQYF
clone_size: .; d_call: TRBD1; j_call: TRBJ2-6; v_call: TRBV5-6; cdr3_nt: TGTGCCAGTTCGGACAGGGGGCCTGGGGCCAACGTCCTGACTTTC; cdr3_aa: CASSDRGPGANVLTF
clone_size: .; d_call: .; j_call: TRBJ2-3; v_call: TRBV19; cdr3_nt: TGTGCCAGTAGTATGTGGTCTAGGGATACGCAGTATTTT; cdr3_aa: CASSMWSRDTQYF
clone_size: .; d_call: .; j_call: TRBJ2-5; v_call: TRBV7-2; cdr3_nt: TGTGCCAGCAGCTTAGTCGTCCAAGAGACCCAGTACTTC; cdr3_aa: CASSLVVQETQYF
clone_size: .; d_call: TRBD2; j_call: TRBJ2-7; v_call: TRBV6-5; cdr3_nt: TGTGCCGTTCGGGGGACTAGCGTCTACGAGCAGTACTTC; cdr3_aa: CAVRGTSVYEQYF
clone_size: .; d_call: TRBD1; j_call: TRBJ2-3; v_call: TRBV6-2/TRBV6-3; cdr3_nt: TGTGCCAGCAGTTCGACAGGGGTCGGCACAGATACGCAGTATTTT; cdr3_aa: CASSSTGVGTDTQYF
clone_size: .; d_call: .; j_call: TRBJ2-3; v_call: TRBV5-5; cdr3_nt: TGTGCCAGCAGCTCGACCCAACTAGGCCACACAGATACGCAGTATTTT; cdr3_aa: CASSSTQLGHTDTQYF
clone_size: .; d_call: .; j_call: TRBJ2-3; v_call: TRBV3-1/TRBV3-2; cdr3_nt: TGTGCCAGCAGCCACTTCACAGATACGCAGTATTTT; cdr3_aa: CASSHFTDTQYF
clone_size: .; d_call: .; j_call: TRBJ1-1; v_call: TRBV7-2; cdr3_nt: TGTGCCAGCAGCCGGGACACCATGAACACTGAAGCTTTCTTT; cdr3_aa: CASSRDTMNTEAFF
clone_size: .; d_call: .; j_call: TRBJ2-1; v_call: TRBV5-4; cdr3_nt: TGTGCCAGCAGCCTCGACTCCTTGAACAATGAGCAGTTCTTC; cdr3_aa: CASSLDSLNNEQFF
clone_size: once; d_call: TRBD2; j_call: TRBJ2-3; v_call: TRBV20-1; cdr3_nt: TGCAGTGCTAGTGGGTCTAGCGGGGGGCCTAGCACAGATACGCAGTATTTT; cdr3_aa: CSASGSSGGPSTDTQYF
clone_size: .; d_call: TRBD1; j_call: TRBJ1-1; v_call: TRBV5-6; cdr3_nt: TGTGCCAGCAGCTTGGGACAGGGGGCGATGAACACTGAAGCTTTCTTT; cdr3_aa: CASSLGQGAMNTEAFF
clone_size: few; d_call: TRBD1; j_call: TRBJ1-2; v_call: TRBV6-5; cdr3_nt: TGTGCCAGCAGCCATGGGACAGGGAGCTATGGCTACACCTTC; cdr3_aa: CASSHGTGSYGYTF
clone_size: once; d_call: .; j_call: TRBJ2-7; v_call: TRBV6-5; cdr3_nt: TGTGCCAGCAGTTACTCGTACCCGCGATCCTACGAGCAGTACTTC; cdr3_aa: CASSYSYPRSYEQYF